The clone carrying this T cell receptor (beta chain) was seen a handful of times. TCRdb keeps only in-frame clones here, not all; method: immunoSEQ multiplex PCR. The sample lists some 73,000 clones, approximately 92% seen once, with approximately 8.6% in the top ten. The CDR3 is 13 amino acids. V lost 3 bases and J 6 bases, leaving 9 bases between the germline ends. Germline V gene data show CDR1 as SGHNT and CDR2 as YYREEE (reference sequence). The data were obtained in a study of T cell responses to AZD1222 COVID-19 vaccine. Sequenced material: peripheral blood, taken 28 days after the second AZD1222 dose. The rearrangement joins TRBV5-4 to TRBJ1-4; no definite D call. The TCR was taken from an adult who received the AZD1222 COVID-19 vaccine. CDR3 protein: CASSSFGHEKLFF. CDR3 nucleotides: TGTGCCAGCAGCTCCTTCGGTCATGAAAAACTGTTTTTT.